These 18 T cell receptor beta chains came from one sample sequenced in a study of CXCR3-negative and CXCR3-positive naive CD8 T cells. Carrying UMI labels, the TRB cDNA libraries were prepared through 5' RACE. TCRdb processed the 5' RACE reads again and assigns one entry to each CDR3 protein, with no DNA. Seen in this sample are 43,000 or so distinct CDR3 sequences; the ten most common clones hold about 10%. The specimen was memory CD8+ T cells from blood. Every receptor here comes from a human donor in good health. Some clones in this sample may be carry-over from other donors' samples.

The chain couples TRBV4-3 to TRBJ1-3. CDR3 size: 16 residues. Per the germline V gene, CDR1 is LGHNA and CDR2 is YSLEER. This chain's CDR3 is CASSQDRQGPGNTIYF.

This chain connects TRBV5-1 to TRBJ2-1; the TCRdb D gene call, TRBD2, has no DNA to confirm it. CDR3 length equals 15 residues. CDR1 and CDR2 from the germline V gene are SGHRS and YFSETQ. The CDR3 loop reads CASSLEGGVVDEQFF. The variable domain in full, with the rest retrieved from reference TRBV5-1 and TRBJ2-1, is KAGVTQTPRYLIKTRGQQVTLSCSPISGHRSVSWYQQTPGQGLQFLFEYFSETQRNKGNFPGRFSGRQFSNSRSEMNVSTLELGDSALYLCASSLEGGVVDEQFFGPGTRLTVL.

The chain has TRBV12-3 or TRBV12-4 and TRBJ2-7; there is no DNA to check the TCRdb D call of TRBD1. The CDR3 is 12 residues long. The chain's CDR3 is CASSLVGNEQYF.

This CDR3 reads CASSSGMDDGGNTIYF. J is TRBJ1-3 and V is TRBV28. CDR1 is MDHEN, CDR2 SYDVKM, per germline. The CDR3 length is 16 residues. Full variable domain (rest looked up from reference TRBV28 and TRBJ1-3): DVKVTQSSRYLVKRTGEKVFLECVQDMDHENMFWYRQDPGLGLRLIYFSYDVKMKEKGDIPEGYSVSREKKERFSLILESASTNQTSMYLCASSSGMDDGGNTIYFGEGSWLTVV.

The chain joins TRBV7-9 to TRBJ1-5. Germline CDR1 and CDR2: SEHNR and FQNEAQ (reference sequence). The CDR3 runs to 15 residues. The chain's CDR3 is CASSFGSGTAQPQHF.

The chain employs TRBV20-1 and TRBJ2-1; TCRdb names TRBD2, which stays unverified in the absence of DNA. The germline V gene encodes CDR1 DFQATT and CDR2 SNEGSKA (reference sequence). CDR3 size: 13 residues. The CDR3 loop is CSAREVGLAGQFF.

The rearrangement links TRBV20-1 to TRBJ2-7. CDR3 size: 14 residues. Germline CDR1 is DFQATT and CDR2 is SNEGSKA (reference sequence). Here the CDR3 reads CSARISSGDYEQYF.

The chain carries TRBV20-1 and TRBJ2-7; without DNA, the TCRdb call of TRBD1 cannot be checked. Looked up from germline, CDR1 is DFQATT and CDR2 is SNEGSKA (reference sequence). The CDR3 runs to 16 residues. The CDR3 loop reads CSAREISGQGAREQYF.

The chain employs TRBV7-6 and TRBJ2-1; TCRdb names TRBD2, which stays unverified in the absence of DNA. The germline V gene encodes CDR1 SGHVS and CDR2 FNYEAQ. The CDR3 spans 13 residues. The CDR3: CASSFGTSDEQFF.

The V gene is TRBV6-2 or TRBV6-3, the J gene TRBJ2-7. The CDR3 has 14 residues. CDR1 is MNHEY, CDR2 SVGEGT, per germline. The CDR3 loop reads CASSYRQSSYEQYF.

The chain has TRBV29-1 and TRBJ2-2; TCRdb returns TRBD1, unconfirmable since there is no DNA. Per germline, CDR1 SQVTM and CDR2 ANQGSEA. This CDR3 is 15 amino acids long. This CDR3 reads CSVEGTLENTGELFF.

V gene TRBV12-3 or TRBV12-4 combines with J gene TRBJ2-1; the D gene TCRdb calls, TRBD2, cannot be checked with no DNA. There are 20 residues in the CDR3. The CDR3: CASRGVDGAQASDSYNEQFF.

The CDR3 spells CASSLDAGGGPPSDTQYF. This chain uses TRBV7-3 with TRBJ2-3; the TRBD2 assignment by TCRdb is unverifiable without DNA. This CDR3 has 18 amino acids. Germline V gene sequence: CDR1 SGHTA, CDR2 FQGTGA.

The chain employs TRBV25-1 and TRBJ2-5. Germline CDR1 and CDR2: MGHDK and SYGVNS. This CDR3 contains 11 residues. The CDR3 sequence: CASSESGTQYF.

The chain joins TRBV7-6 to TRBJ2-1; no DNA is available, so the TRBD1 call from TCRdb remains unchecked. CDR3 length: 16 residues. CDR1 and CDR2 from the germline V gene are SGHVS and FNYEAQ. The CDR3 protein is CASSLVGGDSYNEQFF.

V usage is TRBV27 and J usage is TRBJ2-7; TCRdb names TRBD1, which stays unverified in the absence of DNA. Germline V lookup: CDR1 MNHEY, CDR2 SMNVEV (reference sequence). The CDR3 contains 15 residues. The CDR3 sequence is CASSSRQGAVREQYF.

According to its frequency, this clonotype is medium-sized. The J gene is TRBJ2-2, the V gene TRBV7-2; without DNA, the TCRdb call of TRBD1 cannot be checked. CDR1 SGHTA and CDR2 FQGNSA come from the germline V gene. The CDR3 length is 14 residues. The CDR3 here is CASSGTGNTGELFF.

The chain employs TRBV12-3 or TRBV12-4 and TRBJ1-1. There are 12 residues in the CDR3. CDR3 loop: CASSFGITEAFF.